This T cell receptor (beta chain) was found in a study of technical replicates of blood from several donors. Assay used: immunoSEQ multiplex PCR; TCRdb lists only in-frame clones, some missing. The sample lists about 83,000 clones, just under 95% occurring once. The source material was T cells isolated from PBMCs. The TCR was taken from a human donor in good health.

CDR3 nucleotides: TGTGCCAGCAGCAGCTGGACAGGGTCGAATTCTGAAGCTTTCTTT. Protein: CASSSWTGSNSEAFF. The rearrangement links TRBV9 to TRBJ1-1; 8 nucleotides line up with TRBD1. The CDR3 loop spans 15 amino acids. The V gene end was trimmed by 4 bases and the J gene end by 6 bases; junction bases not matched to a gene: 11. From germline, CDR1 is SGDLS and CDR2 YYNGEE.